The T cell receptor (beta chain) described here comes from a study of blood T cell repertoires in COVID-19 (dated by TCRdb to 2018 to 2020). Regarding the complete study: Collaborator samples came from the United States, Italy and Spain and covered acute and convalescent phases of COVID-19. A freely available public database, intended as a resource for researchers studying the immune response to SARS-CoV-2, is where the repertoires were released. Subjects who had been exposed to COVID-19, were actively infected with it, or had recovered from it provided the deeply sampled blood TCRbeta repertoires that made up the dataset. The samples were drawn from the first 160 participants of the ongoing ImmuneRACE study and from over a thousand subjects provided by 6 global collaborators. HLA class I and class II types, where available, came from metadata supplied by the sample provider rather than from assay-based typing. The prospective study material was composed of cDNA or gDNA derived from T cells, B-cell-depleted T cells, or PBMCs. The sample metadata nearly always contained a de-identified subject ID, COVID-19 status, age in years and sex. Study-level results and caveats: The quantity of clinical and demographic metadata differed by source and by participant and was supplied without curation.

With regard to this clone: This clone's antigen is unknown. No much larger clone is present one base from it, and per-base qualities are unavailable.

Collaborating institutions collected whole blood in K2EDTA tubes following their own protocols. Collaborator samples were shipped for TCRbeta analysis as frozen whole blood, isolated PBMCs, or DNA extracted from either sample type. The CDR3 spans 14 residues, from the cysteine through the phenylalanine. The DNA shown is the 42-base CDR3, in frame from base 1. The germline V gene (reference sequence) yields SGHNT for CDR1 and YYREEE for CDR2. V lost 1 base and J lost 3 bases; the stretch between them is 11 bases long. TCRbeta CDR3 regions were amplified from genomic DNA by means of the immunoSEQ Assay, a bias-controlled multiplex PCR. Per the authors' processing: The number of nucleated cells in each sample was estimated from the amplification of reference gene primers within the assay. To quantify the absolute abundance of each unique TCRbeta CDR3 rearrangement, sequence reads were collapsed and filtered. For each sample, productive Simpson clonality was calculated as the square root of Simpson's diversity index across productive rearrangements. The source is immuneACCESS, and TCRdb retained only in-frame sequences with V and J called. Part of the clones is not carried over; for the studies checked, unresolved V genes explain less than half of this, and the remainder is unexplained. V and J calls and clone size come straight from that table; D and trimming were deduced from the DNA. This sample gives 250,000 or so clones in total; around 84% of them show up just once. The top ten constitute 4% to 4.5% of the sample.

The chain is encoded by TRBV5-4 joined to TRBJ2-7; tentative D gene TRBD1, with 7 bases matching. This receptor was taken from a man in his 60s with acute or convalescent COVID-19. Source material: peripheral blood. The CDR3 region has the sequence CASSLRQGGYEQYF. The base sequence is TGTGCCAGCAGCTTGAGGCAGGGGGGCTACGAGCAGTACTTC.